This T cell receptor (beta chain) derives from a study of a mutant IDH1 vaccine in newly diagnosed glioma. Study information: Patients under treatment included roughly 60% males and about 38% females and had a mean age of around 37 years.

A remark on this clone: As yet, its antigen is unknown.

The V gene end was trimmed by 6 bases and the J gene end by 4 bases; junction bases not matched to a gene: 3. Germline loops: CDR1 SNHLY, CDR2 FYNNEI. This CDR3 is 13 amino acids long. Assay: immunoSEQ multiplex PCR; the TCRdb copy retains only in-frame clones and omits some. The sample yields approximately 62,000 clones, 80% to 85% seen once. Time point defined: week 35, safety follow-up. Doses of 300 ug of mutant IDH1 20-mer peptide were given with topical imiquimod. Each astrocytoma in the donors was new, WHO grade 3 or 4, IDH1-mutant and ATRX-lost. This chain links TRBV2 with TRBJ1-5; TRBD1 agrees at 7 bases. The material sequenced was PBMCs, taken from a glioma patient whose treatment included an IDH1 peptide vaccine. The sequence came from a man aged 25-45 years with glioma. The CDR3 is CASRGQTNQPQHF. In DNA form, the CDR3 reads TGTGCCAGCAGGGGACAGACGAATCAGCCCCAGCATTTT.